The TCR beta chain described here comes from a study of OX40 agonist ivuxolimab in advanced cancers. The CDR3 loop spans 11 amino acids. Germline V gene lookup returns CDR1 MNHNY and CDR2 SVGAGI (reference sequence). V lost 8 bases and J lost 5, with 10 bases in between. Excluded were patients having autoimmune disease history or systemic immunosuppression. The assay was immunoSEQ multiplex PCR, and TCRdb's table has in-frame clones only and misses some. The sample has some 80,000 clones; about nine tenths are singletons. This receptor was obtained from an adult with an advanced solid tumor such as melanoma, head and neck, liver or kidney cancer. The chain carries TRBV6-6 and TRBJ2-7, with D unclear. The sequencing used CD4+ or CD8+ T cells sorted from blood, collected in a trial of the OX40 agonist ivuxolimab. The DNA for the CDR3 is TGTGCCAGCGGTCGGGTTAACGAGCAGTACTTC. Encoded protein: CASGRVNEQYF.